The 5 T cell receptor beta chains in this list originate from one sample, sequenced in a study of blood T cell repertoires in COVID-19 (dated by TCRdb to 2018 to 2020). The method behind the library was the immunoSEQ multiplex PCR assay. TCRdb carries this immuneACCESS record with in-frame sequences only. Its versions omit some clonotypes, under half of them owing to an unresolved V gene in the studies checked, with the rest unexplained. Within this sample are under 150,000 clones, with just under 90% of them counted one time only. More than 3.5% of the sample is taken by the ten largest. Sequencing used peripheral blood. The source is a woman between 40 and 55 years old with acute or convalescent COVID-19.

The chain carries TRBV14 and TRBJ2-1, with 7 bases fitting TRBD2. Germline V gene sequence: CDR1 SGHDN, CDR2 FVKESK. The length of the CDR3 is 14 residues. With 4 bases clipped from V and 8 bases from J, the junction kept 8 bases outside the gene matches. CDR3 sequence reads: CASSLGREFDEQFF. CDR3 coding DNA: TGTGCCAGCAGCCTCGGGCGGGAGTTTGATGAGCAGTTCTTC.

V and J are TRBV7-6 and TRBJ2-5; TRBD1 agrees at 7 bases. Looked up from germline, CDR1 is SGHVS and CDR2 is FNYEAQ. With 3 bases clipped from V and 5 bases from J, the junction kept 9 bases outside the gene matches. The CDR3 extends over 15 amino acids. In DNA form, the CDR3 reads TGTGCCAGCAGCTTGCTAGAGGGGGCCCGGGAGACCCAGTACTTC. Its protein is CASSLLEGARETQYF.

The CDR3 region is CASSDRQGSSPLHF. CDR3 DNA: TGTGCCAGTAGTGATCGGCAGGGCAGTTCACCCCTCCACTTT. The gene calls are TRBV19 and TRBJ1-6, with D perhaps matching TRBD1 (5 bases). Trimming took 5 bases from V and 9 from J, leaving 14 bases between them. The CDR3 spans 14 residues. Germline loops: CDR1 LNHDA, CDR2 SQIVND (reference sequence).

The genes are TRBV10-3 and TRBJ1-1; 8 bases align to TRBD1. Trimming cost V 4 bases and J 5 bases; bases outside gene matches: 6. CDR3 size: 14 residues. Germline CDR1 is ENHRY and CDR2 is SYGVKD. The CDR3 DNA reads as TGTGCCATCAGTGTTACAGGGGGGGGAACTGAAGCTTTCTTT. Translated, it gives CAISVTGGGTEAFF.

V usage is TRBV9 and J usage is TRBJ1-3; no clear D gene. CDR1 is SGDLS and CDR2 is YYNGEE in the germline V gene. CDR3 length equals 13 residues. Between the trimmed V and J ends, which lost 3 bases and 2 bases, there was a span of 6 bases. As DNA, the CDR3 is TGTGCCAGCAGCGCCCCCGCTGGAAACACCATATATTTT. It is translated as CASSAPAGNTIYF.